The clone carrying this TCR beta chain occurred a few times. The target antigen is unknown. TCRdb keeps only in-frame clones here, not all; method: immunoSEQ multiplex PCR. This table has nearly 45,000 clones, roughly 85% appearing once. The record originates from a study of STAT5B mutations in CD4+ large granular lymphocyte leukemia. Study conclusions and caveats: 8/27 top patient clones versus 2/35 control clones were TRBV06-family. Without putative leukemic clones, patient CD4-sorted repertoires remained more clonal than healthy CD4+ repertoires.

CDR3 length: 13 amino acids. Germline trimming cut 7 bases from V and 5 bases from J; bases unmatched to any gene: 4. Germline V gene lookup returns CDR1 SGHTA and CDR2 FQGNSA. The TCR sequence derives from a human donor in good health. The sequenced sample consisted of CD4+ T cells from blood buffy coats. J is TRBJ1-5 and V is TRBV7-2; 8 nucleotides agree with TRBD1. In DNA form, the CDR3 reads TGTGCCAGCACACACAGGGGGGATCAGCCCCAGCATTTT. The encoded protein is CASTHRGDQPQHF.